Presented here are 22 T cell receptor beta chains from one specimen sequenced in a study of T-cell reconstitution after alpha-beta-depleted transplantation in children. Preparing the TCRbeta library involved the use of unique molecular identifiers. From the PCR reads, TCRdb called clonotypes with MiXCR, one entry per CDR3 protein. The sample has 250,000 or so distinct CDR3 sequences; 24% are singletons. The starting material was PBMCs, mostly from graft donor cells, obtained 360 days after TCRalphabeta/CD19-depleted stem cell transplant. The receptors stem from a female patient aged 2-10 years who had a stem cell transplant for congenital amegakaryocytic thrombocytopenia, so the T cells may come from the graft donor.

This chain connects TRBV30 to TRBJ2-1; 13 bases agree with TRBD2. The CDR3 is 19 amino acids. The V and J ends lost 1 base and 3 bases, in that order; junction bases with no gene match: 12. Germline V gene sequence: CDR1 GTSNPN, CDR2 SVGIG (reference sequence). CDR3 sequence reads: CAWSGGLAGEIKNYNEQFF. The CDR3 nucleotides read TGTGCCTGGAGTGGCGGACTAGCGGGAGAAATTAAGAACTACAATGAGCAGTTCTTC.

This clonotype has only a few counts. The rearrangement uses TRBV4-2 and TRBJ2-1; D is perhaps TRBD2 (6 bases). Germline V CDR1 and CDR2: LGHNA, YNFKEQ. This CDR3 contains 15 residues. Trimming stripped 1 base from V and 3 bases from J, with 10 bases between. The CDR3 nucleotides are TGTGCCAGCAGCCAAGGTTCGGGACTCTACAATGAGCAGTTCTTC. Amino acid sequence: CASSQGSGLYNEQFF.

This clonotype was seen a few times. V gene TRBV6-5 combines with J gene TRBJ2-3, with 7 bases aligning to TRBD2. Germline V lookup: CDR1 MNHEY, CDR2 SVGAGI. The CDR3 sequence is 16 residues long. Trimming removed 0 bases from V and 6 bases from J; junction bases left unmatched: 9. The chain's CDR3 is CASSYSMAGDPDTQYF. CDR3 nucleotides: TGTGCCAGCAGTTACTCGATGGCGGGGGACCCGGATACGCAGTATTTT.

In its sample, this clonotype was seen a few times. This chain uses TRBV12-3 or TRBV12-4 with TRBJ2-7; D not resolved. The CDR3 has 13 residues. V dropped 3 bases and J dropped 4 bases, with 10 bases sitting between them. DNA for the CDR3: TGTGCCAGCAGTTTCCCTGGGCGTTACGAGCAGTACTTC. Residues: CASSFPGRYEQYF.

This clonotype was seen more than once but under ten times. DNA for the CDR3: TGCAGCGTTGAACGGCTTGGGACTGAAGCTTTCTTT. The encoded protein is CSVERLGTEAFF. The chain combines TRBV29-1 with TRBJ1-1; no clear D gene. Germline V gene lookup returns CDR1 SQVTM and CDR2 ANQGSEA. Trimming took off 2 bases at V and 5 bases at J, with 9 bases between the two ends. CDR3 size: 12 residues.

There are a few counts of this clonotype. CDR3 coding DNA: TGTGCCATCAGTGGACTAGCGGGAGGCCAGGGGTACGAGCAGTACTTC. Amino acids: CAISGLAGGQGYEQYF. This sequence joins TRBV10-3 and TRBJ2-7, with 13 bases identical to TRBD2. Germline values: CDR1 ENHRY, CDR2 SYGVKD. The CDR3 runs 16 residues. Trimming cost V 4 bases and J 4 bases; bases outside gene matches: 7.

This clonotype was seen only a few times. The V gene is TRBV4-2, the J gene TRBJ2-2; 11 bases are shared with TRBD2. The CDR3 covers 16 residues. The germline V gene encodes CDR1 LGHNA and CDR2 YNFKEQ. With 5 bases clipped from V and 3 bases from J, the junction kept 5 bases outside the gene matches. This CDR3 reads CASSKLAGAYTGELFF. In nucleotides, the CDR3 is TGTGCCAGCAGCAAACTAGCGGGAGCATACACCGGGGAGCTGTTTTTT.

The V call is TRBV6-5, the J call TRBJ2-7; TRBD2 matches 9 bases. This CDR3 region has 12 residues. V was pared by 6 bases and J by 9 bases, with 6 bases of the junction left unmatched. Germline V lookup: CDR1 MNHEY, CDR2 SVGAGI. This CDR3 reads CASSAGGLRQYF. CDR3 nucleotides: TGTGCCAGCAGCGCGGGAGGGCTCCGGCAGTACTTC.

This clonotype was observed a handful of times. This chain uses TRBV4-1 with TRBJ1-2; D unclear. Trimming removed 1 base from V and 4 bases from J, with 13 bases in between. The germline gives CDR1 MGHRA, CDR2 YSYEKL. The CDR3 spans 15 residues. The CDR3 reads CASSQVGEAGYGYTF. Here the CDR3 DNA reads TGCGCCAGCAGCCAAGTTGGGGAAGCAGGCTATGGCTACACCTTC.

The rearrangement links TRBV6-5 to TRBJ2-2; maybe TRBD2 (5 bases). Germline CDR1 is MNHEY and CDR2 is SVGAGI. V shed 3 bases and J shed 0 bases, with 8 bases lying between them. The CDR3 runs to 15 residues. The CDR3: CASSYGGSNTGELFF. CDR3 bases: TGTGCCAGCAGTTATGGAGGTTCGAACACCGGGGAGCTGTTTTTT.

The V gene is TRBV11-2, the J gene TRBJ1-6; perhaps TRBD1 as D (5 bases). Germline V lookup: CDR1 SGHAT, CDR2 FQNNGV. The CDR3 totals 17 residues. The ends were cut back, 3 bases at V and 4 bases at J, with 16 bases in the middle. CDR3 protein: CASSLGPYNFYNSPLHF. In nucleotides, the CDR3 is TGTGCCAGCAGCTTGGGACCGTATAACTTTTATAATTCACCCCTCCACTTT.

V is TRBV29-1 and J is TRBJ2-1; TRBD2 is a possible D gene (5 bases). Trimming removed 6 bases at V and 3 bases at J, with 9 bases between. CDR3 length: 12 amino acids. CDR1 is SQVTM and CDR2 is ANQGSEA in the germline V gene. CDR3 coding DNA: TGCAGCGTGGACCGGGACTACAATGAGCAGTTCTTC. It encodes CSVDRDYNEQFF.

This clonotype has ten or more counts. The chain's CDR3 is CASSLILAGQQETQYF. The CDR3 bases are TGCGCCAGCAGCTTGATTCTAGCGGGGCAGCAAGAGACCCAGTACTTC. The V gene is TRBV5-1, the J gene TRBJ2-5, with TRBD2 matching over 9 bases. The CDR3 is made up of 16 amino acids. Germline V gene lookup returns CDR1 SGHRS and CDR2 YFSETQ. V shed 1 base, J shed 2 bases, and the junction held 6 bases outside the gene matches.

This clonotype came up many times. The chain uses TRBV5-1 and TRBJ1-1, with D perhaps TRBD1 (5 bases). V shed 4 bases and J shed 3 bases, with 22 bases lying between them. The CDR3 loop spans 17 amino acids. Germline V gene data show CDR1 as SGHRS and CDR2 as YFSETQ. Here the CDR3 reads CASSDGLRGDRDTEAFF. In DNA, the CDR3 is TGCGCCAGCAGCGACGGTCTCCGGGGGGATCGAGACACTGAAGCTTTCTTT.

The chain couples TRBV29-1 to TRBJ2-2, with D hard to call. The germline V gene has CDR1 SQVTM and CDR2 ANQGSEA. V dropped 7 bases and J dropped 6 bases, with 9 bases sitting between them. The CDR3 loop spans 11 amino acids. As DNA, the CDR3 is TGCAGCGCCCTAACTTCCGGGGAGCTGTTTTTT. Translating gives CSALTSGELFF.

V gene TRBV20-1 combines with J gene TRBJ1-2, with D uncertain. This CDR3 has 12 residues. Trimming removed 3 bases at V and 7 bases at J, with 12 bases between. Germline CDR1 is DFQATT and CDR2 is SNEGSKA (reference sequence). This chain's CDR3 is CSASAQVSGYTF. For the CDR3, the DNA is TGCAGTGCTAGTGCCCAAGTCAGTGGCTACACCTTC.

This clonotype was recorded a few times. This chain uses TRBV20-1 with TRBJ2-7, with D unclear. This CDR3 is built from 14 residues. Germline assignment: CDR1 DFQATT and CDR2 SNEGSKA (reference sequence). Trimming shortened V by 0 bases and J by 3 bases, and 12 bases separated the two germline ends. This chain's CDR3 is CSARDFAENYEQYF. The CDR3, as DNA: TGCAGTGCTAGAGATTTCGCGGAAAACTACGAGCAGTACTTC.

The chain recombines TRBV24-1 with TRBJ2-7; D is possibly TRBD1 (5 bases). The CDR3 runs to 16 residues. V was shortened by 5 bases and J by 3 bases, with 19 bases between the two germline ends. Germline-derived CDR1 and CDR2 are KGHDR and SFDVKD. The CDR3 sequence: CATSASTAREIYEQYF. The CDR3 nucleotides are TGTGCCACCAGTGCCTCCACGGCCAGGGAAATCTACGAGCAGTACTTC.

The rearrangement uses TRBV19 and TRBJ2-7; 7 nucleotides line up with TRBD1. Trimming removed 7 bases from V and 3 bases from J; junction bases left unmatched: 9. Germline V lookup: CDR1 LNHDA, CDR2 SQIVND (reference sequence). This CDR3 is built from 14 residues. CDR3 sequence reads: CASTWSDRFYEQYF. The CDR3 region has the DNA TGTGCCAGTACATGGTCGGACAGGTTCTACGAGCAGTACTTC.

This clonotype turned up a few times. Here the CDR3 reads CASSLVGLAGAGELFF. The CDR3 coding sequence is TGTGCCAGCAGCTTAGTCGGACTAGCGGGAGCCGGGGAGCTGTTTTTT. The chain links TRBV11-3 to TRBJ2-2; the match to TRBD2 covers 13 bases. V lost 1 base, J lost 6 bases, and 2 bases stayed unmatched. The length of the CDR3 is 16 residues. CDR1 is SGHNT, CDR2 YENEEA, per germline.

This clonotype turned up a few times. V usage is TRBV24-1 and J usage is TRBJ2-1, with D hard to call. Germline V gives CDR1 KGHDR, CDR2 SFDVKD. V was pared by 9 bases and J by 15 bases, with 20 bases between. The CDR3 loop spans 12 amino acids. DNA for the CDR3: TGTGCCACCGCCCCCTGGTCCGGGCCCCTGTTCTTC. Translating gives CATAPWSGPLFF.

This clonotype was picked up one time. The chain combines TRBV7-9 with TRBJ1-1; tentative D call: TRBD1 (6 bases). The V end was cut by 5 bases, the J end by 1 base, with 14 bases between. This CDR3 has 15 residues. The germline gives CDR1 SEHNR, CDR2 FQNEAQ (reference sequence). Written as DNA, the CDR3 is TGTGCCAGCAGCCTGAACAGGGTGCGGAACACTGAAGCTTTCTTT. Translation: CASSLNRVRNTEAFF.